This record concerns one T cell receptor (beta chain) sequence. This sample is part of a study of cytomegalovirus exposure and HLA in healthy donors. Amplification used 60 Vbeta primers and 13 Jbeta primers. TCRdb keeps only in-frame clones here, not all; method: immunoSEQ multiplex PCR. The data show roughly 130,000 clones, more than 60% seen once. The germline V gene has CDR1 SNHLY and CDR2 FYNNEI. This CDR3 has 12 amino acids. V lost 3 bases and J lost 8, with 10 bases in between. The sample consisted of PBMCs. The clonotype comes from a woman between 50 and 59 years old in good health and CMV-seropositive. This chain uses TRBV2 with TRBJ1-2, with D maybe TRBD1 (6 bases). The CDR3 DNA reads TGTGCCAGCAGTGAGGGGGCTCGAGGCTACACCTTC. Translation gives CASSEGARGYTF.